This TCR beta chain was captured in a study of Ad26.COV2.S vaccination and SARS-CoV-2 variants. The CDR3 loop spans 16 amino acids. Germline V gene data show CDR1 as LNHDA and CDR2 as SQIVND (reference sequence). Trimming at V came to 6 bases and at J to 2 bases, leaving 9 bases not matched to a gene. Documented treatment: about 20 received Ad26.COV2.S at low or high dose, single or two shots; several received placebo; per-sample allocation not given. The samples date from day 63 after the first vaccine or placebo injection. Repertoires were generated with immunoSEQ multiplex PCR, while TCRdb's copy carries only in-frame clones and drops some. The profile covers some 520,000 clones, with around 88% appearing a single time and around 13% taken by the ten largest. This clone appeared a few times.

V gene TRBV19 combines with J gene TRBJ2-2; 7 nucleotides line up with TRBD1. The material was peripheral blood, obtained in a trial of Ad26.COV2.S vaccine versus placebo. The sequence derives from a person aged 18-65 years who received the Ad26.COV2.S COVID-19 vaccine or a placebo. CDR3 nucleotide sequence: TGTGCCAGTAGCCCGACAGGGATTATTAACACCGGGGAGCTGTTTTTT. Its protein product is CASSPTGIINTGELFF.